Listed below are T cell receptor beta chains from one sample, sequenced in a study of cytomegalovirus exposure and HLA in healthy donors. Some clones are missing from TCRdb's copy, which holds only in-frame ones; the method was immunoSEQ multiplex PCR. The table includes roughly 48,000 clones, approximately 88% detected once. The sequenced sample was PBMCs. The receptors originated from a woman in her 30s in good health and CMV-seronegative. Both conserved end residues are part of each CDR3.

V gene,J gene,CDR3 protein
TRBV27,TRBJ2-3,CASSTGQQSTDTQYF
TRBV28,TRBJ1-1,CASRPTQNTEAFF
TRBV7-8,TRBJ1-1,CASSLVAGTGATEAFF
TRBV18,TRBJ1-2,CASSPIIGQDGYTF
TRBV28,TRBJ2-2,CASSLFARGAGELFF
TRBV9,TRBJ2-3,CASSVGKGALQTDTQYF
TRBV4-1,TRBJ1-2,CASSQDPVDSYGYTF
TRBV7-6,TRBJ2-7,CASSSAGQYEQYF
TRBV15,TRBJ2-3,CATSRGGGSTDTQYF
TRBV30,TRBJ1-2,CAWSVLRDRGVLGF
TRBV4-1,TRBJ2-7,CASSQRGQGNYEQYF
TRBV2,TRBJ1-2,CASSDTPNYGYTF
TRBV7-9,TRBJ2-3,CASSLVAGGGDTQYF
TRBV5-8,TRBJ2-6,CASSTRRQATSGANVLTF
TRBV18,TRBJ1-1,CASSPTGTEAFF
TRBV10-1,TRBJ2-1,CASSERASGRNEQFF
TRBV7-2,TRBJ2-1,CASSLAGAEYNEQFF
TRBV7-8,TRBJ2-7,CASSLGLPLAGEISEQYF
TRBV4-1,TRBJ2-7,CASSQALAGGSYEQYF
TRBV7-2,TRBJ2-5,CASSLAGGGETQYF
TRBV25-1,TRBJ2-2,CASSNTGDSNTGELFF
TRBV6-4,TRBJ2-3,CASRRLDRGASTDTQYF
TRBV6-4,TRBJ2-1,CASSDGAGEVNEQFF
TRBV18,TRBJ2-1,CASSPGTSVDEQFF
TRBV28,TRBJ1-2,CASRPLPSSGYTF
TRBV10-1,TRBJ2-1,CASSERNEQFF
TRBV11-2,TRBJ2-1,CASSLRLNNEQFF
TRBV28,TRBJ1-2,CASSFAGTELTNYGYTF
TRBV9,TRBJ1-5,CASSEGSRQPQHF
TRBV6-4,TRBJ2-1,CASSDSGLAGGNEQFF
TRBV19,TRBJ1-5,CASIRTGGNQPQHF
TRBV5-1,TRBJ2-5,CASSLEGETQYF
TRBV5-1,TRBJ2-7,CASSLGTDLLGEQYF
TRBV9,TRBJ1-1,CASSAPLGDLNTEAFF
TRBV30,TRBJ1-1,CAWDPGVGTEAFF
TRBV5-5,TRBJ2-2,CASSLRQGKNTGELFF
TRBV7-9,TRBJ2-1,CASNYQGRGQQHEQFF
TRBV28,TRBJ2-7,CASRPWTGQSYEQYF
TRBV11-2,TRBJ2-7,CASSLAPGGSYEQYF
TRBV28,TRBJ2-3,CASRPSGRGDTQYF
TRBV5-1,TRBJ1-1,CASRQDLNTEAFF
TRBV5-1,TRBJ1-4,CASNEGGTNEKLFF
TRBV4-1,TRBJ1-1,CASSQDTTLNTEAFF
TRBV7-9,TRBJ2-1,CASSSSLGGDNEQFF
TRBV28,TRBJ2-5,CASSPWTQAGKETQYF
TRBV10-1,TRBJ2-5,CASSERAGGETQYF
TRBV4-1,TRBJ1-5,CASSQAPVGQGNNQPQHF
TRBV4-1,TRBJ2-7,CASSLSGTSDEQYF
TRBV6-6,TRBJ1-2,CASSFSGQGYGYTF
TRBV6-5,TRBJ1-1,CASSLGTGSTEAFF
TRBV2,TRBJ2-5,CASSSGTTETQYF
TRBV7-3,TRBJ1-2,CASSLGLSDSYGYTF
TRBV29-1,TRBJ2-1,CSVYPGLANEQFF
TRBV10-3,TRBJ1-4,CAISRNVQGGNEKLFF
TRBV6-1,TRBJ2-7,CASIRTGGSYEQYF